The 6 T cell receptor beta chains in this list originate from one sample, sequenced in a study of blood T cell repertoires in COVID-19. The data were produced by immunoSEQ multiplex PCR, yet TCRdb's version contains in-frame clones alone and is incomplete. The sample has some 180,000 clones; around 85% are singletons. The material sequenced was peripheral blood. The source of these receptors is a man in his forties or fifties who had recovered from COVID-19.

There are a few counts of this clone. The rearrangement joins TRBV5-4 to TRBJ2-7, with D possibly TRBD2 on 6 matching bases. The CDR3 totals 13 residues. Germline lookup yields CDR1 SGHNT and CDR2 YYREEE (reference sequence). V lost 0 bases, J lost 4 bases, and 8 bases lay in between. CDR3 DNA sequence: TGTGCCAGCAGCTTGGCCAGCGGGTACGAGCAGTACTTC. Residues: CASSLASGYEQYF.

The chain employs TRBV24-1 and TRBJ2-4; 9 nucleotides align to TRBD2. This CDR3 comprises 18 residues. Germline trimming cut 5 bases from V and 7 bases from J; bases unmatched to any gene: 17. Germline assignment: CDR1 KGHDR and CDR2 SFDVKD. CDR3 sequence reads: CATSGSPRSAGGMNIQYF. CDR3 nucleotide sequence: TGTGCCACCAGTGGTTCCCCGCGGTCGGCGGGAGGGATGAACATTCAGTACTTC.

The chain combines TRBV3-1 (or the pseudogene TRBV3-2) with TRBJ2-2, with D possibly matching TRBD2 (6 bases). The germline gives CDR1 LGHDT, CDR2 YNNKEL (reference sequence). The CDR3 has 16 residues. Trimming removed 1 base at V and 2 bases at J, with 11 bases between. The CDR3 loop is CASSQVGGANTGELFF. The CDR3 coding sequence is TGTGCCAGCAGCCAAGTGGGCGGGGCAAACACCGGGGAGCTGTTTTTT.

This chain connects TRBV5-1 to TRBJ2-5; a weak D match, TRBD2 (5 bases). The CDR3 is made up of 14 amino acids. Deletions cut 2 bases from V and 2 bases from J, with 10 bases between. Germline lookup yields CDR1 SGHRS and CDR2 YFSETQ. CDR3 region: CASSFGGQQETQYF. CDR3 DNA: TGCGCCAGCAGCTTCGGCGGGCAGCAAGAGACCCAGTACTTC.

The chain has TRBV14 and TRBJ2-6, with TRBD1 matching over 7 bases. Germline V gene lookup returns CDR1 SGHDN and CDR2 FVKESK. V shed 3 bases, J shed 0 bases, and the junction held 14 bases outside the gene matches. The CDR3 covers 20 residues. CDR3 nucleotides: TGTGCCAGCAGCCAGCTTTGGGACAGTAACGTTTTCTCTGGGGCCAACGTCCTGACTTTC. It specifies CASSQLWDSNVFSGANVLTF. Together with reference TRBV14 and TRBJ2-6, the CDR3 gives the full variable domain: EAGVTQFPSHSVIEKGQTVTLRCDPISGHDNLYWYRRVMGKEIKFLLHFVKESKQDESGMPNNRFLAERTGGTYSTLKVQPAELEDSGVYFCASSQLWDSNVFSGANVLTFGAGSRLTVL.

The genes are TRBV24-1 and TRBJ2-1; TRBD2 agrees at 10 bases. Per the germline V gene, CDR1 is KGHDR and CDR2 is SFDVKD. The CDR3 spans 17 residues. The J segment lost 5 bases and the V segment lost 8 bases, leaving 14 bases of the junction unmatched. CDR3 in amino acids: CATIYRPGLARNNEQFF. CDR3 DNA: TGTGCCACCATCTACAGGCCGGGACTAGCGCGAAACAATGAGCAGTTCTTC.